A selection of T cell receptor beta chains follows, all from one sample in a study of T-cell reconstitution after alpha-beta-depleted transplantation in children. MiXCR, applied by TCRdb to the PCR reads, yields one record per CDR3 protein. The table records around 340,000 distinct CDR3 sequences, roughly 14% of them present only once. This specimen consisted of PBMCs, obtained from the stem cell graft. The source of these receptors is a human donor who donated a stem cell graft to a child with Fanconi anemia. CDR3s include the opening cysteine and the closing phenylalanine or tryptophan. D genes are given only for firm matches. The listing skips clone size in some rows; elsewhere it reads once, few, many or a size class.

d_call	v_call	clone_size	j_call	cdr3_nt	cdr3_aa
NA	TRBV7-6	few	TRBJ2-2	TGTGCCAGCAGCTTGATGCGACAGGAGAACACCGGGGAGCTGTTTTTT	CASSLMRQENTGELFF
NA	TRBV5-1	NA	TRBJ2-3	TGCGCCAGCAGCTTGGGTGCCACCTCGCAGTATTTT	CASSLGATSQYF
NA	TRBV9	NA	TRBJ2-7	TGTGCCAGCAGCGGCCGGGACACGTTCTACGAGCAGTACTTC	CASSGRDTFYEQYF
TRBD1	TRBV9	NA	TRBJ2-5	TGTGCCAGCAGCGGGACACAGGGGCGGCAAGAGACCCAGTACTTC	CASSGTQGRQETQYF
NA	TRBV13	many	TRBJ2-1	TGTGCCAGCAGCCTGGGACGAGCTGGGTACAATGAGCAGTTCTTC	CASSLGRAGYNEQFF
NA	TRBV29-1	few	TRBJ1-4	TGCAGCGGAGGGTTCTCGGATGAAAAACTGTTTTTT	CSGGFSDEKLFF
NA	TRBV28	few	TRBJ1-4	TGTGCCAGCAGTTTTACAAGGACTAATGAAAAACTGTTTTTT	CASSFTRTNEKLFF
NA	TRBV6-2/TRBV6-3	few	TRBJ2-5	TGTGCCAGCATCGACAGGATTGAAGAGACCCAGTACTTC	CASIDRIEETQYF
TRBD1	TRBV20-1	NA	TRBJ1-6	TGCAGTGCTAGTAAGGGACAGGGAGAATCACCCCTCCACTTT	CSASKGQGESPLHF
NA	TRBV27	few	TRBJ1-5	TGTGCCAGCAGTTTAAAACCCGCCGATCAGCCCCAGCATTTT	CASSLKPADQPQHF
NA	TRBV27	few	TRBJ2-4	TGTGCCAGCAGTTCCTGGACAGGGAGGGAAAACATTCAGTACTTC	CASSSWTGRENIQYF
NA	TRBV5-1	NA	TRBJ1-1	TGCGCCAGCAGCTTGAAGGCCGGACTGCGGGAGGAAGCTTTCTTT	CASSLKAGLREEAFF
TRBD1	TRBV12-3/TRBV12-4	many	TRBJ1-5	TGTGCCAGCAGCTCCAAAACGGACAGGGCTGATGAGCCCCAGCATTTT	CASSSKTDRADEPQHF
NA	TRBV5-4	many	TRBJ1-2	TGTGCCAGCAGCTTGGTCGGCAGGGATGGCTACACCTTC	CASSLVGRDGYTF
TRBD1	TRBV28	NA	TRBJ2-7	TGTGCCAGCAGTTTCCTGGACAGGGAGGCCTACGAGCAGTACTTC	CASSFLDREAYEQYF
TRBD1	TRBV25-1	NA	TRBJ1-5	TGTGCCAGCAGTGATCCGACAGGGAATCAGCCCCAGCATTTT	CASSDPTGNQPQHF
NA	TRBV29-1	NA	TRBJ2-7	TGCAGCGTTGGAAGGGGCCTCTCCTACGAGCAGTACTTC	CSVGRGLSYEQYF
NA	TRBV20-1	NA	TRBJ1-2	TGCAGTGCTAGGGACAGACGCAATGCGGCAGGCTACACCTTC	CSARDRRNAAGYTF
NA	TRBV20-1	many	TRBJ1-2	TGCAGTGCCCTGTGGAGTAACTATGGCTACACCTTC	CSALWSNYGYTF
TRBD1	TRBV4-1	few	TRBJ2-4	TGCGCCAGCAGCCAAGTTGGAAAGGGGACAGGGGGCCTGGGAAACATTCAGTACTTC	CASSQVGKGTGGLGNIQYF
NA	TRBV20-1	many	TRBJ1-1	TGCAGTGCTAACTATATACAGGGAAACACTGAAGCTTTCTTT	CSANYIQGNTEAFF
NA	TRBV7-6	many	TRBJ2-3	TGTGCCAGCAGCTTAGGTACTGGCGGGGGCACAGATACGCAGTATTTT	CASSLGTGGGTDTQYF
NA	TRBV4-3	few	TRBJ1-5	TGCGCCAGCAGCCCCCTCCTAGGTGGGGGGATGCAGCCCCAGCATTTT	CASSPLLGGGMQPQHF
NA	TRBV7-2	many	TRBJ1-2	TGTGCCAGCAGCTCCGGGGTTAACTATGGCTACACCTTC	CASSSGVNYGYTF
NA	TRBV6-2/TRBV6-3	NA	TRBJ2-1	TGTGCCAGCAGTTACCAAAGCCGGGCCCCGGATTTCTTC	CASSYQSRAPDFF
TRBD2	TRBV5-1	NA	TRBJ2-1	TGCGCCAGCAGCGTCTCGCCTGCGGGGGGAAGCAATGAGCAGTTCTTC	CASSVSPAGGSNEQFF
NA	TRBV10-3	NA	TRBJ1-5	TGTGCCATCAGTGAAACGGCACAGCCCCAGCATTTT	CAISETAQPQHF
TRBD2	TRBV5-5	few	TRBJ2-1	TGTGCCAGCAGCCAATCTAGCGGGGGCTGGGTTGAGCAGTTCTTC	CASSQSSGGWVEQFF